The clone carrying this T cell receptor beta chain has just a few counts. Antigen specificity is unknown. The germline V gene encodes CDR1 SGHTA and CDR2 FQGNSA. CDR3 length: 14 residues. Trimming stripped 7 bases from V and 5 bases from J, with 17 bases between. The data stem from a study of T cells after yellow fever vaccination. Study information: SMART-Seq v4 Ultra Low Input served to prepare low-cell-number fractions. Study-wide findings and caveats: At 95% to 98% for CD4 and about 87% for CD8, most primary-vaccination clones showed up again after the booster.

They built TCR cDNA with 5'RACE template switching, a step that put in a universal primer site and UMIs. TCRdb called the 5' RACE reads again in MiXCR, with one record for every CDR3 protein. The table has hundreds of thousands of distinct CDR3 sequences, 9% to 15% seen once; the top ten hold 15%. The rearrangement joins TRBV7-2 to TRBJ2-5, with a possible D match to TRBD2 (6 bases). The source was PBMCs, collected on the day of the yellow fever booster vaccination. The receptor was derived from a man aged 25 to 40 who received the YFV17D yellow fever vaccine. For the CDR3, the DNA is TGTGCCAGCACCGAACGGAGGGTATCGGAGACCCAGTACTTC. It specifies CASTERRVSETQYF.